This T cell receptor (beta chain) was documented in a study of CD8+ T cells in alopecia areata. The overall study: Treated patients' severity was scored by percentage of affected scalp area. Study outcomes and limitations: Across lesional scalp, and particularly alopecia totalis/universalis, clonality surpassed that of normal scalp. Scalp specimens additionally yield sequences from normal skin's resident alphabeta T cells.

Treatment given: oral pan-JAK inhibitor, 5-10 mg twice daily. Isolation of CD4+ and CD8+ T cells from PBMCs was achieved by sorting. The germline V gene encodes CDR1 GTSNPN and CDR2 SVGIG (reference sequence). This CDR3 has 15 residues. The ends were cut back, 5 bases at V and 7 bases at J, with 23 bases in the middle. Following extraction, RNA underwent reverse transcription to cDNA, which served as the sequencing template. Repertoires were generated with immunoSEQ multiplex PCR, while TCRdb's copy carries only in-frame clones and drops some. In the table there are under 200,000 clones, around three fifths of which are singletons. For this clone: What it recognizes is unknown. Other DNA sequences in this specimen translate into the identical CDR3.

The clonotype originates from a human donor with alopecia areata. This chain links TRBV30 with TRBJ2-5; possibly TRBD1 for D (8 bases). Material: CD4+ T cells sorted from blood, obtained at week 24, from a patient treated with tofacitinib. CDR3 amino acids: CAWRGGAGGAGTQYF. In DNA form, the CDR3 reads TGTGCCTGGCGTGGGGGGGCAGGGGGCGCGGGGACCCAGTACTTC. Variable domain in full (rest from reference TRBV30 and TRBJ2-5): SQTIHQWPATLVQPVGSPLSLECTVEGTSNPNLYWYRQAAGRGLQLLFYSVGIGQISSEVPQNLSASRPQDRQFILSSKKLLLSDSGFYLCAWRGGAGGAGTQYFGPGTRLLVL.